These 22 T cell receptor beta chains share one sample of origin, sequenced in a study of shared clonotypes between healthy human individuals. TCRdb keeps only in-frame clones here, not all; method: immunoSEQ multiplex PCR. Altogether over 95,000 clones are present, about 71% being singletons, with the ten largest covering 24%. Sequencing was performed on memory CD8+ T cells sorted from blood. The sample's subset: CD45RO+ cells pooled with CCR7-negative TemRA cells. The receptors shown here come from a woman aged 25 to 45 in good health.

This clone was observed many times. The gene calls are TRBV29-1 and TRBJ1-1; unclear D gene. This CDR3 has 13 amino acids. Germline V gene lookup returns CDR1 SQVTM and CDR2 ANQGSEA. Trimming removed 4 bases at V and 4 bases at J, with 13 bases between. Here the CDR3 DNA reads TGCAGCGTTGGGATTGGCGAGGGCACTGAAGCTTTCTTT. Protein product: CSVGIGEGTEAFF.

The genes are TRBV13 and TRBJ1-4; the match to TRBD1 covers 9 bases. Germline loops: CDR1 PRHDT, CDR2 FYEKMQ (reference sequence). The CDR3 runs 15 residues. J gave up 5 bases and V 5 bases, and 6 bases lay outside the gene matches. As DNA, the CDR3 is TGTGCCAGCAGCATCTGGGACAGGGAGAATGAAAAACTGTTTTTT. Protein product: CASSIWDRENEKLFF.

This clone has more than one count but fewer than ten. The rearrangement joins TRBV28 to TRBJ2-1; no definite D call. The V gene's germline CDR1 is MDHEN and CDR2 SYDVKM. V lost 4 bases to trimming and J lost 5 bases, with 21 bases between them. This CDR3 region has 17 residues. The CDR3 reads CASSSRLRVFRHNEQFF. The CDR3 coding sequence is TGTGCCAGCAGTTCCCGCCTTAGGGTCTTCCGACACAATGAGCAGTTCTTC.

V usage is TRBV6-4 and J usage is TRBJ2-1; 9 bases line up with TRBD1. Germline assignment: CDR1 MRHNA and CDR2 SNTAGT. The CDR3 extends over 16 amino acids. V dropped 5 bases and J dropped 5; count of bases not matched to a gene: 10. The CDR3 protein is CASSPSPGTGHNEQFF. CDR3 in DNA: TGTGCCAGCAGTCCATCTCCGGGGACAGGGCACAATGAGCAGTTCTTC.

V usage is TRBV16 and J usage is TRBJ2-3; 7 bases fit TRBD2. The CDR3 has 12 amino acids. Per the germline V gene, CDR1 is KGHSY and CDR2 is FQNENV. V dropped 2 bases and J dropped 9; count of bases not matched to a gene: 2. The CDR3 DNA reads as TGTGCCAGCAGCCAAGAACTAGCGACGCAGTATTTT. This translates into CASSQELATQYF.

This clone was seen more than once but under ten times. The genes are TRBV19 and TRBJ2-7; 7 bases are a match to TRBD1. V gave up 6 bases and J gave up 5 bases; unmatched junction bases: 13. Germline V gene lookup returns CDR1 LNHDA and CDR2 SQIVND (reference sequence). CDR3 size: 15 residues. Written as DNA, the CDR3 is TGTGCCAGTAGCACGCTAGAAGGGACAGCACACGAGCAGTACTTC. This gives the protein CASSTLEGTAHEQYF.

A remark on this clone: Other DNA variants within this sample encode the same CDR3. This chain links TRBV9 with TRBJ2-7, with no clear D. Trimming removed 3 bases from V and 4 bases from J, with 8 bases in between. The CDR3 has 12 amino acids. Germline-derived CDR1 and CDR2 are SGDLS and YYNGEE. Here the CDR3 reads CASSGEGYEQYF. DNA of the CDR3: TGTGCCAGCAGCGGGGAAGGGTACGAGCAGTACTTC. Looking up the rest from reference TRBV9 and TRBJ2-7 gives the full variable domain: DSGVTQTPKHLITATGQRVTLRCSPRSGDLSVYWYQQSLDQGLQFLIQYYNGEERAKGNILERFSAQQFPDLHSELNLSSLELGDSALYFCASSGEGYEQYFGPGTRLTVT.

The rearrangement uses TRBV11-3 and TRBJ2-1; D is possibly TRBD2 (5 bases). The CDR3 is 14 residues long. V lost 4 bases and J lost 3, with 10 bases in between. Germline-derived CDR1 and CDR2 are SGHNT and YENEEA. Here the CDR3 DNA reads TGTGCCAGCAGCTCCCAAGGGAGCTACAATGAGCAGTTCTTC. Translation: CASSSQGSYNEQFF.

CDR3 region: CASSKTDRGRCEQYF. CDR3 DNA: TGTGCCAGCAGCAAAACCGACAGAGGAAGGTGCGAGCAGTACTTC. This chain links TRBV21-1 with TRBJ2-7; the D segment call TRBD1 is taken from the table without a DNA check. TRBV21-1 is designated a pseudogene. The CDR3 length is 15 residues.

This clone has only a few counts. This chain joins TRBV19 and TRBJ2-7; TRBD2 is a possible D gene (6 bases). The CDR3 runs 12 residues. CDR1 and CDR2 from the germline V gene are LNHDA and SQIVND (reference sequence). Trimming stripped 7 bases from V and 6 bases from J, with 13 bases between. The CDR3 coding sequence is TGTGCCAGTATCGGGGGAGTATCCGAGCAGTACTTC. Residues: CASIGGVSEQYF.

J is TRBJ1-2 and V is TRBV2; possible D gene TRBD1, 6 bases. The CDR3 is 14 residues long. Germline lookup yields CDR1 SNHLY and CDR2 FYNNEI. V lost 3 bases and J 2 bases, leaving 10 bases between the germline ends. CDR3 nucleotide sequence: TGTGCCAGCAGTGAGAGGGGGACCAACTATGGCTACACCTTC. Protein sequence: CASSERGTNYGYTF.

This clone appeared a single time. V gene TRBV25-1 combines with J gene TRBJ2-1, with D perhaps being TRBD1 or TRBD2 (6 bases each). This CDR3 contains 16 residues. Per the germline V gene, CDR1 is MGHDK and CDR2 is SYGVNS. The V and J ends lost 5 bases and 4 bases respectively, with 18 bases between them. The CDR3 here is CASSIGGLTLYNEQFF. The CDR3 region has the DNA TGTGCCAGCAGTATAGGGGGGCTGACTTTATACAATGAGCAGTTCTTC.

This CDR3 reads CASSESRYSTGELFF. CDR3 nucleotide sequence: TGTGCCAGCAGTGAGAGCAGGTATTCGACCGGGGAGCTGTTTTTT. J is TRBJ2-2 and V is TRBV25-1; D not certain. This CDR3 has 15 residues. Germline V gene sequence: CDR1 MGHDK, CDR2 SYGVNS. The ends were cut back, 3 bases at V and 5 bases at J, with 13 bases in the middle.

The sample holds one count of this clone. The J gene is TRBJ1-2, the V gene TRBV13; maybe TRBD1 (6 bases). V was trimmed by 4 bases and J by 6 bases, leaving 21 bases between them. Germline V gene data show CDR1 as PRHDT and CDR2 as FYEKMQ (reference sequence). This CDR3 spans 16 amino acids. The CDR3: CASSSELTGSIDGYTF. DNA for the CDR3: TGTGCCAGCAGCTCCGAACTAACAGGGAGTATTGATGGCTACACCTTC.

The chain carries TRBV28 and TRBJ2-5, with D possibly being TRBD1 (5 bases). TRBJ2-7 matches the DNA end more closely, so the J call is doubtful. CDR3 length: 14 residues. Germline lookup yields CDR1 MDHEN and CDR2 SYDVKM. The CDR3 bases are TGTGCCAGCAGTGAAAGGGGCATCTCCTACGAGCAGTACTTC. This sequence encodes CASSERGISYEQYF.

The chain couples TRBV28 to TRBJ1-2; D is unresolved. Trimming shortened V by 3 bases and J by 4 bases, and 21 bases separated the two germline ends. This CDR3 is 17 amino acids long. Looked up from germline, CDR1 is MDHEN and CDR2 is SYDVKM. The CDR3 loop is CASSFRAGGSHSYGYTF. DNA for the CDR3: TGTGCCAGCAGTTTTCGGGCAGGAGGTAGCCACTCCTATGGCTACACCTTC.

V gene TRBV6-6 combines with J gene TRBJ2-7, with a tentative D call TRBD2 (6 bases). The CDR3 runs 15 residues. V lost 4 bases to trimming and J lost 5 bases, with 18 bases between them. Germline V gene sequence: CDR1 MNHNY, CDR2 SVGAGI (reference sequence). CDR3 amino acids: CASSSTLGGMDEQYF. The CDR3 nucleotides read TGTGCCAGCAGTTCTACCCTCGGGGGTATGGACGAGCAGTACTTC.

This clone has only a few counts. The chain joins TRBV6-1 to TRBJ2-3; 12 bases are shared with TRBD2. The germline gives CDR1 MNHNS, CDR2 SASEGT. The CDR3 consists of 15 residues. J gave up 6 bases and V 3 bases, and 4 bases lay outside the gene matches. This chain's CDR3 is CASSETSGSSDTQYF. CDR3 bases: TGTGCCAGCAGTGAGACTAGCGGGAGTTCGGATACGCAGTATTTT.

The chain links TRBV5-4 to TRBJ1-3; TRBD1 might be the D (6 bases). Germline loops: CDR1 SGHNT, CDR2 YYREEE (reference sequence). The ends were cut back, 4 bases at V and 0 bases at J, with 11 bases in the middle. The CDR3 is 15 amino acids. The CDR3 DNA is TGTGCCAGCAGCCCCGGGACACCCTCTGGAAACACCATATATTTT. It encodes CASSPGTPSGNTIYF.

Written as DNA, the CDR3 is TGTGCCAGCAGCACCTCTAGCGGGAGGTTCTACGAGCAGTACTTC. It yields the protein CASSTSSGRFYEQYF. The chain couples TRBV7-8 to TRBJ2-7; TRBD2 matches 11 bases. The CDR3 sequence is 15 residues long. Germline assignment: CDR1 SGHVS and CDR2 FQNEAQ. Losses at the gene ends were 5 bases for V and 3 bases for J; bases not matched to a gene: 6.

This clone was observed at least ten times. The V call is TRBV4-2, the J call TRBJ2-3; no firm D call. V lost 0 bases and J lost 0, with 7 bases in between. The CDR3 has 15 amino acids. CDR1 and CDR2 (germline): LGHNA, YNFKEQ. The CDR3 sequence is CASSQDYGSTDTQYF. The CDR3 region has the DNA TGTGCCAGCAGCCAAGATTACGGGAGCACAGATACGCAGTATTTT.

The CDR3 reads CASSLSDRGEAFF. As DNA, the CDR3 is TGTGCCAGCAGCTTATCGGACAGGGGTGAAGCTTTCTTT. The gene calls are TRBV11-1 and TRBJ1-1, with 9 bases matching TRBD1. The CDR3 contains 13 residues. CDR1 is SGHAT, CDR2 FQDESV, per germline (reference sequence). Trimming removed 2 bases from V and 7 bases from J; junction bases left unmatched: 2.